Following are 27 T cell receptor beta chains from one sample sequenced in a study of cytotoxic CD8 clonotypes in ibrutinib-treated CLL (dated by TCRdb to about 2021). Libraries were prepared through the immunoSEQ multiplex PCR assay. What TCRdb holds here is the immuneACCESS table cut down to in-frame rearrangements. Part of the clones is not present; checked against another copy, under half of the missing clones reflect an unresolved V gene, and the others are unexplained. This sample has hundreds of thousands of clones in its table, and 80% of those were observed once. The top ten clones comprise about 6.3% of the sample. Sequencing was performed on PBMCs, taken before ibrutinib treatment. The receptors were gathered from a human donor with chronic lymphocytic leukemia.

J is TRBJ1-2 and V is TRBV11-2; D is ambiguous. There are 11 residues in the CDR3. Germline V lookup: CDR1 SGHAT, CDR2 FQNNGV. Trimming took off 4 bases at V and 3 bases at J, with 3 bases between the two ends. The CDR3 DNA reads as TGTGCCAGCAGCTCGGACTATGGCTACACCTTC. Translated, it gives CASSSDYGYTF. The whole variable domain, filled in from reference TRBV11-2 and TRBJ1-2, reads EAGVAQSPRYKIIEKRQSVAFWCNPISGHATLYWYQQILGQGPKLLIQFQNNGVVDDSQLPKDRFSAERLKGVDSTLKIQPAKLEDSAVYLCASSSDYGYTFGSGTRLTVV.

The chain uses TRBV18 and TRBJ2-4; TRBD2 matches at 8 bases. The CDR3 is 21 residues long. V lost 2 bases to trimming and J lost 1 base; unmatched junction nucleotides: 19. Germline-derived CDR1 and CDR2 are KGHSH and LQKENI. The CDR3 loop is CASSPKVRGTSTAWAKNIQYF. CDR3 nucleotides: TGTGCCAGCTCACCAAAGGTTAGGGGGACTAGTACGGCCTGGGCCAAAAACATTCAGTACTTC.

This chain joins TRBV18 and TRBJ2-6; D unresolved. The CDR3 extends over 15 amino acids. Germline assignment: CDR1 KGHSH and CDR2 LQKENI. V gave up 6 bases and J gave up 0 bases, with 9 bases separating them. CDR3 sequence (DNA): TGTGCCAGCTCCCCAATATACTCTGGGGCCAACGTCCTGACTTTC. Protein sequence: CASSPIYSGANVLTF.

The rearrangement uses TRBV10-3 and TRBJ1-1; a possible D gene is TRBD1 (5 bases). V lost 6 bases to trimming and J lost 0 bases, with 14 bases between them. Germline V gene sequence: CDR1 ENHRY, CDR2 SYGVKD. This CDR3 is 15 amino acids long. The CDR3 DNA reads as TGTGCCATCAGGCCAGCTGGGACGGTGAACACTGAAGCTTTCTTT. Translating it yields CAIRPAGTVNTEAFF.

As for this clone: At the DNA level, this CDR3 is encoded by other sequences in the same sample as well. The V call is TRBV5-4, the J call TRBJ1-1; D is ambiguous. The V gene's germline CDR1 is SGHNT and CDR2 YYREEE (reference sequence). The CDR3 runs 13 residues. Trimming removed 0 bases from V and 1 base from J, with 4 bases in between. CDR3 bases: TGTGCCAGCAGCTTGGGTACGAACACTGAAGCTTTCTTT. Translation: CASSLGTNTEAFF.

Ten or more counts support this clone. This rearrangement joins TRBV2 to TRBJ1-5, with D uncertain. Germline V CDR1 and CDR2: SNHLY, FYNNEI. This CDR3 contains 12 residues. The V gene lost 4 bases and the J gene lost 5 bases, with 6 bases spanning the gap. CDR3 nucleotides: TGTGCCAGCAGTGTAGGTGATCAGCCCCAGCATTTT. This translates into CASSVGDQPQHF. Full variable domain (missing parts from reference TRBV2 and TRBJ1-5): EPEVTQTPSHQVTQMGQEVILRCVPISNHLYFYWYRQILGQKVEFLVSFYNNEISEKSEIFDDQFSVERPDGSNFTLKIRSTKLEDSAMYFCASSVGDQPQHFGDGTRLSIL.

This clone was recorded once. This chain uses TRBV29-1 with TRBJ2-3; 8 nucleotides match TRBD1. The CDR3 totals 15 residues. The trim removed 6 bases at V and 6 bases at J, leaving 14 bases unmatched. CDR1 is SQVTM and CDR2 is ANQGSEA in the germline V gene. The CDR3 DNA reads as TGCAGCGTCGGCCCCGACAGGGGACTTCGGGATACGCAGTATTTT. As protein: CSVGPDRGLRDTQYF.

The chain links TRBV5-4 to TRBJ2-1, with 10 bases fitting TRBD2. Germline values: CDR1 SGHNT, CDR2 YYREEE (reference sequence). This CDR3 comprises 16 residues. V was clipped by 4 bases and J by 4 bases; unmatched bases: 8. Written as DNA, the CDR3 is TGTGCCAGCAGCCAAAGACTAGCGGGTGCTTACAATGAGCAGTTCTTC. Protein: CASSQRLAGAYNEQFF.

The chain uses TRBV4-3 and TRBJ2-7; D ambiguous. Germline CDR1 LGHNA, CDR2 YSLEER. The CDR3 is 14 amino acids. V was shortened by 0 bases and J by 7 bases, with 13 bases between the two germline ends. The CDR3 coding sequence is TGCGCCAGCAGCCAAGAGCCCCAAATTGGGGAGCAGTACTTC. Protein product: CASSQEPQIGEQYF.

This clone came up a few times. The chain recombines TRBV27 with TRBJ1-1, with D possibly matching TRBD1 (6 bases). The CDR3 is 14 residues long. CDR1 is MNHEY, CDR2 SMNVEV, per germline (reference sequence). Trimming pared 8 bases from V and 1 base from J, leaving 14 bases between. CDR3 nucleotide sequence: TGTGCCAGCCGAATACAGGGTCAGAACACTGAAGCTTTCTTT. Amino acids: CASRIQGQNTEAFF.

This clone was observed a single time. J is TRBJ2-7 and V is TRBV28, with TRBD2 matching over 12 bases. CDR1 is MDHEN and CDR2 is SYDVKM in the germline V gene. The CDR3 sequence is 15 residues long. J was trimmed by 3 bases and V by 7 bases; bases with no gene match: 7. The CDR3 DNA follows: TGTGCCAGCACCCTCGGACTAGCGGGAATCTACGAGCAGTACTTC. Its protein is CASTLGLAGIYEQYF.

As concerns this clone: Different DNA sequences within this sample yield the same CDR3. The chain employs TRBV6-5 and TRBJ2-1; TRBD2 might be the D (6 bases). Trimming took 0 bases from V and 0 from J, leaving 9 bases between them. Germline CDR1 is MNHEY and CDR2 is SVGAGI. The CDR3 has 16 residues. CDR3 amino acids: CASSYSSGSSYNEQFF. CDR3 nucleotide sequence: TGTGCCAGCAGTTACTCGTCCGGGAGCTCCTACAATGAGCAGTTCTTC.

V and J are TRBV11-1 and TRBJ1-1, with D unresolved. The germline V and J ends were trimmed by 5 bases and 8 bases, with 18 bases remaining between them. Per germline, CDR1 SGHAT and CDR2 FQDESV (reference sequence). The CDR3 consists of 14 residues. The CDR3 reads CASSDGNSYPEAFF. CDR3 in DNA: TGTGCCAGCAGCGACGGGAACTCCTATCCCGAAGCTTTCTTT.

This chain links TRBV28 with TRBJ2-1; tentatively, D is TRBD1 or TRBD2 (5 bases each). The V gene lost 10 bases and the J gene lost 10 bases, with 23 bases spanning the gap. CDR1 is MDHEN and CDR2 is SYDVKM in the germline V gene. The length of the CDR3 is 14 residues. CDR3 in amino acids: CAIMGPGRSVEQFF. DNA for the CDR3: TGTGCCATCATGGGCCCGGGGCGGTCTGTGGAGCAGTTCTTC.

The CDR3: CASSQGTGALPQHF. CDR3 nucleotides: TGTGCCAGCAGCCAAGGGACAGGGGCATTACCCCAGCATTTT. The chain joins TRBV4-2 to TRBJ1-5; 9 bases are shared with TRBD1. The trim removed 1 base at V and 10 bases at J, leaving 5 bases unmatched. The CDR3 consists of 14 residues. Germline loops: CDR1 LGHNA, CDR2 YNFKEQ.

With respect to this clone: One end of the junction is discordant with germline, which a read error may explain. The J gene is TRBJ1-2, the V gene TRBV10-3; D uncertain. Germline V gives CDR1 ENHRY, CDR2 SYGVKD. The length of the CDR3 is 12 residues. In DNA form, the CDR3 reads TGTGCCAACAGTCCAGCTAACTATGGCTACACCTTC. Its protein is CANSPANYGYTF.

J is TRBJ2-1 and V is TRBV29-1; 9 nucleotides line up with TRBD2. V trimming: 3 bases; J trimming: 6 bases; junction bases outside the gene matches: 6. Germline assignment: CDR1 SQVTM and CDR2 ANQGSEA. This CDR3 contains 14 residues. The CDR3 reads CSVDRLAVLNEQFF. The CDR3 coding sequence is TGCAGCGTTGATCGACTAGCGGTACTCAATGAGCAGTTCTTC.

This sequence joins TRBV11-2 and TRBJ2-7, with D perhaps TRBD1 (6 bases). The CDR3 is made up of 14 amino acids. Trimming left V 2 bases short and J 4 bases short, with 12 bases between. The germline CDR1 and CDR2 sequences are SGHAT and FQNNGV. This CDR3 reads CASSLSTGAYEQYF. CDR3 in DNA: TGTGCCAGCAGCTTATCGACAGGCGCATACGAGCAGTACTTC.

The chain carries TRBV6-6 and TRBJ2-7; D may correspond to TRBD1 or TRBD2 (5 bases each). Trimming left V 6 bases short and J 4 bases short, with 19 bases between. The CDR3 spans 15 residues. Germline CDR1 and CDR2: MNHNY and SVGAGI (reference sequence). The CDR3 nucleotides are TGTGCCAGCAGAACAAATACAGGCGGGTTGTACGAGCAGTACTTC. Protein: CASRTNTGGLYEQYF.

V gene TRBV4-1 combines with J gene TRBJ2-2, with 8 bases lining up with TRBD1. The CDR3 totals 16 residues. The V and J ends lost 1 base and 7 bases, in that order; junction bases with no gene match: 8. Germline V gives CDR1 MGHRA, CDR2 YSYEKL. The CDR3 reads CASSQAGQGIVGELFF. CDR3 sequence (DNA): TGCGCCAGCAGCCAAGCTGGACAGGGAATAGTCGGGGAGCTGTTTTTT.

The rearrangement uses TRBV7-9 and TRBJ2-1; D perhaps matches TRBD2 (6 bases). The V gene lost 1 base and the J gene lost 4 bases, with 8 bases spanning the gap. This CDR3 has 14 residues. Germline-derived CDR1 and CDR2 are SEHNR and FQNEAQ (reference sequence). The CDR3 is CASSLGGVYNEQFF. In DNA form, the CDR3 reads TGTGCCAGCAGCTTAGGGGGGGTTTACAATGAGCAGTTCTTC.

This chain uses TRBV29-1 with TRBJ1-1; D may be TRBD1 (6 bases). The CDR3 is 12 residues long. From germline, CDR1 is SQVTM and CDR2 ANQGSEA. V lost 5 bases and J 1 base, leaving 8 bases between the germline ends. The CDR3 DNA reads as TGCAGCGTTCAACAGGGGAACACTGAAGCTTTCTTT. Amino acids: CSVQQGNTEAFF.

Only a few counts were recorded for this clone. CDR3 coding DNA: TGTGCCAGCAGCTCGATTAGCGGACACAATGAGCAGTTCTTC. Protein product: CASSSISGHNEQFF. This chain joins TRBV7-9 and TRBJ2-1, with a tentative D call TRBD2 (6 bases). This CDR3 is built from 14 residues. Germline CDR1 is SEHNR and CDR2 is FQNEAQ (reference sequence). The V end lost 4 bases, the J end lost 5 bases, and 12 bases lay between the germline ends.

The chain combines TRBV28 with TRBJ2-3; D gene ambiguous. Germline CDR1 reads MDHEN; CDR2 reads SYDVKM. The CDR3 covers 14 residues. Trimming stripped 6 bases from V and 0 bases from J, with 10 bases between. As DNA, the CDR3 is TGTGCCAGCAGGGCACACACTAGCACAGATACGCAGTATTTT. Translated: CASRAHTSTDTQYF.

J is TRBJ2-7 and V is TRBV9, with D possibly being TRBD2 (5 bases). The germline V and J ends were trimmed by 3 bases and 0 bases, with 16 bases remaining between them. The CDR3 spans 16 residues. The germline gives CDR1 SGDLS, CDR2 YYNGEE. The CDR3 bases are TGTGCCAGCAGCGGGACGCCGGGGAGATACTCCTACGAGCAGTACTTC. Its protein is CASSGTPGRYSYEQYF.

The chain recombines TRBV4-1 with TRBJ2-1, with 9 bases that match TRBD1. The CDR3 contains 15 residues. J lost 1 base, V lost 6 bases, and 4 bases had no gene match. Germline loops: CDR1 MGHRA, CDR2 YSYEKL. In DNA form, the CDR3 reads TGCGCCAGCAGTGGGACAGGGAGTTCCTACAATGAGCAGTTCTTC. Protein: CASSGTGSSYNEQFF.

This chain links TRBV2 with TRBJ1-3; D is ambiguous. Trimming removed 10 bases from V and 2 bases from J, with 9 bases in between. The CDR3 totals 12 residues. Germline V CDR1 and CDR2: SNHLY, FYNNEI. The CDR3 here is CATTLTGNTIYF. CDR3 in DNA: TGTGCCACCACACTAACTGGAAACACCATATATTTT.